Sequencing of this T cell receptor (beta chain) was carried out in a study of regulatory T cells in long-lasting Graves disease. The overall study: Patients with persistent Graves' disease had over 5 years of antithyroid drugs and persistent TSH receptor antibodies. Regarding the study as a whole: Researchers examined only peripheral blood and not thyroid tissue.

Noted time point: persistent/refractory GD, antithyroid drugs over 5 years with positive TRAb. The TCR library used RNA extracted from PBMCs. As to this clonotype: Its cognate antigen is unknown.

Arm-PCR of CDR3 regions with iRepertoire HTBI primers generated TCR beta libraries. TCRdb independently ran MiXCR on the multiplex PCR reads; one entry per CDR3 protein. The sample lists a few hundred thousand distinct CDR3 sequences; 22% were seen once. CDR3 length: 16 amino acids. CDR1 SGHDT and CDR2 YYEEEE come from the germline V gene. Deletions cut 7 bases from V and 0 bases from J, with 19 bases between. This sequence originates from a female donor with Graves disease. The starting material was peripheral blood mononuclear cells (PBMCs), obtained when the disease was refractory, from a patient treated with antithyroid drugs. The rearrangement links TRBV5-6 to TRBJ1-2; possibly TRBD1 for D (5 bases). The CDR3 nucleotides read TGTGCCAGCGGCCTGGGTTTGCAGGGAGCTAACTATGGCTACACCTTC. This encodes CASGLGLQGANYGYTF.